This T cell receptor beta chain was identified during a study of blood T cell repertoires in COVID-19. About the study: Donors in the United States, Italy and Spain gave samples during acute or convalescent COVID-19. PBMCs, B-cell-depleted T cells, or T cells were the source of the cDNA or gDNA that made up the material.

Per the authors' pipeline: Reference gene primer amplification gave nucleated cell count estimates. Profiled with immunoSEQ multiplex PCR; TCRdb holds only in-frame clones, not every one. V and J calls and clone size are copied from that table; D and trimming were computed from the DNA. The sample yields 25,000 or so clones, 90% to 95% seen once. Germline lookup yields CDR1 SGHRS and CDR2 YFSETQ. V was trimmed by 3 bases and J by 1 base, leaving 9 bases between them. The CDR3 runs 14 residues. The receptor comes from a woman aged 50 to 65 with active COVID-19. This sequence joins TRBV5-1 and TRBJ2-3, with D perhaps matching TRBD2 (6 bases). Sequencing input: peripheral blood. Here the CDR3 reads CASSSTGGTDTQYF. The CDR3, as DNA: TGCGCCAGCAGCTCTACGGGGGGCACAGATACGCAGTATTTT.